This T cell receptor beta chain was found in a study of tissue T cells after allogeneic stem cell transplantation. Points from the study as a whole: TCR repertoires tracked anatomic similarity, regardless of disease or transplant status.

Trimming pared 0 bases from V and 5 bases from J, leaving 8 bases between. CDR1 LNHNV and CDR2 YYDKDF come from the germline V gene (reference sequence). The CDR3 length is 14 residues. This clone was recorded once. Its antigen remains unknown. Measured with immunoSEQ multiplex PCR; TCRdb has only the in-frame clones, and not every one. The data contain 6,000 to 9,500 clones, over 70% of them singletons. The V and J genes are TRBV15 and TRBJ2-1; D is unresolved. The sequence was obtained from a male patient aged 60 or over with steroid-refractory graft-versus-host disease after an allogeneic stem cell transplant. Some T cells may be graft donor cells. Material: skin, obtained at autopsy. CDR3 nucleotide sequence: TGTGCCACCAGCAGAGACTTTACCGACAATGAGCAGTTCTTC. Residues: CATSRDFTDNEQFF.